The rows below give T cell receptor beta chains drawn from one sample of a study of T cells after yellow fever vaccination. MiXCR was run by TCRdb on the 5' RACE reads, yielding one entry per CDR3 protein. The sample contains 90,000 to 130,000 distinct CDR3 sequences, approximately 8.4% of which appear only once. This sample comprised CD8+ T cells sorted from PBMCs, obtained 45 days after the yellow fever booster vaccination. The receptors originated from a man between 25 and 39 years old who received the YFV17D yellow fever vaccine. CDR3s include the opening cysteine and the closing phenylalanine or tryptophan. Each record gives: V gene, D gene, J gene, clone size, CDR3 protein, CDR3 DNA. A D gene is named only where the DNA matches it firmly. Clone size is given for some rows only: seen once, a few or many times, or a class if the clone is expanded.

TRBV27	-	TRBJ2-7	many	CASSPDRFSYEQYF	TGTGCCAGCAGCCCCGATAGGTTCTCCTACGAGCAGTACTTC
TRBV7-3	-	TRBJ2-3	many	CASSLGGRNTDTQYF	TGTGCCAGCAGCTTAGGGGGGAGAAACACAGATACGCAGTATTTT
TRBV5-1	TRBD1	TRBJ2-3	many	CASSPRTGLFDTQYF	TGCGCCAGCAGCCCACGGACAGGGTTATTCGATACGCAGTATTTT
TRBV15	-	TRBJ2-5	many	CATSRDTAQETQYF	TGTGCCACCAGCAGAGATACAGCACAAGAGACCCAGTACTTC
TRBV5-1	TRBD1	TRBJ2-6	few	CASKGQADSGANVLTF	TGCGCCAGCAAAGGACAGGCCGACTCTGGGGCCAACGTCCTGACTTTC
TRBV29-1	-	TRBJ2-7	many	CSVVETYEQYF	TGCAGCGTTGTAGAGACCTACGAGCAGTACTTC
TRBV29-1	-	TRBJ2-5	many	CSTGLNQETQYF	TGCAGCACCGGACTAAACCAAGAGACCCAGTACTTC
TRBV5-3	-	TRBJ2-2	-	CAISPGSGELFF	TGTGCCATCAGCCCAGGGTCCGGGGAGCTGTTTTTT
TRBV7-3	TRBD1	TRBJ2-2	many	CASSPAGGGELFF	TGTGCCAGCAGCCCCGCAGGGGGCGGGGAGCTGTTTTTT
TRBV6-5	-	TRBJ2-7	many	CASSRPLVREQYF	TGTGCCAGCAGTCGGCCACTGGTGCGCGAGCAGTACTTC
TRBV27	TRBD2	TRBJ2-7	many	CASSLRSSGYYEQYF	TGTGCCAGCAGTTTACGGTCTAGCGGATACTACGAGCAGTACTTC
TRBV29-1	-	TRBJ2-3	many	CSVEYRDRFFTDTQYF	TGCAGCGTCGAGTATCGCGACAGGTTCTTCACAGATACGCAGTATTTT
TRBV29-1	-	TRBJ2-2	many	CSAPEATGELFF	TGCAGCGCCCCGGAAGCCACCGGGGAGCTGTTTTTT
TRBV5-1	-	TRBJ1-1	-	CASSLAFFGERALTEAFF	TGCGCCAGCAGCTTGGCCTTCTTTGGGGAAAGGGCTTTGACTGAAGCTTTCTTT
TRBV6-2/TRBV6-3	TRBD1	TRBJ2-1	many	CASRQLTGGPHYNEQFF	TGTGCCAGCAGACAACTGACAGGGGGTCCCCACTACAATGAGCAGTTCTTC
TRBV25-1	-	TRBJ1-2	many	CASSDPDKNYGYTF	TGTGCCAGCAGTGACCCCGACAAGAACTATGGCTACACCTTC
TRBV29-1	TRBD2	TRBJ2-1	-	CSVEAPGGGTNYNEQFF	TGCAGCGTTGAAGCGCCCGGGGGGGGGACTAACTACAATGAGCAGTTCTTC
TRBV12-3/TRBV12-4	-	TRBJ2-1	-	CASSDPGHPNNEQFF	TGTGCCAGCTCCGACCCGGGACACCCAAACAATGAGCAGTTCTTC
TRBV6-1	-	TRBJ2-4	many	CASSPRAAKNIQYF	TGTGCCAGCAGCCCCAGGGCGGCCAAAAACATTCAGTACTTC
TRBV20-1	TRBD2	TRBJ2-7	many	CSARGEGRELSYEQYF	TGCAGTGCTAGAGGGGAGGGGCGGGAGCTATCTTACGAGCAGTACTTC
TRBV4-3	TRBD2	TRBJ2-1	many	CASSATSGSYNEQFF	TGCGCCAGCAGCGCGACTAGCGGGAGTTACAATGAGCAGTTCTTC
TRBV4-2	-	TRBJ2-7	many	CASSQDFEGPYEQYF	TGTGCCAGCAGCCAAGATTTTGAAGGCCCCTACGAGCAGTACTTC
TRBV11-2	TRBD1	TRBJ1-1	-	CASSYLDRVQIMNTEAFF	TGTGCCAGCAGCTACCTCGACAGGGTGCAGATTATGAACACTGAAGCTTTCTTT
TRBV5-1	TRBD1	TRBJ2-1	many	CASTAGTGEYNEQFF	TGCGCCAGCACCGCCGGGACAGGGGAATACAATGAGCAGTTCTTC
TRBV29-1	TRBD2	TRBJ2-7	many	CSVRGGLAGAFYEQYF	TGCAGCGTTCGGGGGGGGCTAGCGGGAGCTTTCTACGAGCAGTACTTC
TRBV27	-	TRBJ2-2	many	CASSFTGRELFF	TGTGCCAGCAGTTTCACGGGCAGGGAGCTGTTTTTT
TRBV14	TRBD2	TRBJ2-7	many	CASRQGLAGIYEQYF	TGTGCCAGCAGACAGGGACTAGCGGGGATCTACGAGCAGTACTTC
TRBV7-9	-	TRBJ2-3	many	CASSQGGDTQYF	TGTGCCAGCAGCCAAGGTGGAGATACGCAGTATTTT
TRBV15	-	TRBJ2-2	many	CATSIWRGNTGELFF	TGTGCCACCAGCATCTGGCGGGGAAACACCGGGGAGCTGTTTTTT
TRBV5-6	-	TRBJ1-1	many	CASSTLGGTEAFF	TGTGCCAGCAGTACTTTAGGGGGCACTGAAGCTTTCTTT
TRBV11-2	-	TRBJ2-2	-	CASSLIAGGGELFF	TGTGCCAGCAGCTTAATCGCCGGGGGTGGGGAGCTGTTTTTT
TRBV7-9	TRBD1	TRBJ1-2	few	CASSRTGPRDGYTF	TGTGCCAGCAGCCGGACAGGGCCTCGGGATGGCTACACCTTC
TRBV20-1	TRBD2	TRBJ2-1	many	CSASWAGGGSYNEQFF	TGCAGTGCTAGTTGGGCGGGGGGCGGTAGTTACAATGAGCAGTTCTTC
TRBV30	-	TRBJ2-1	-	CAWSVPGALYNEQFF	TGTGCCTGGAGTGTACCGGGGGCTCTCTACAATGAGCAGTTCTTC
TRBV15	-	TRBJ1-5	-	CATRSGEQNSNQPQHF	TGTGCCACCAGAAGCGGTGAACAGAATAGCAATCAGCCCCAGCATTTT
TRBV12-3/TRBV12-4	TRBD2	TRBJ2-1	few	CASTLGGGSYNEQFF	TGTGCCAGCACTCTGGGGGGGGGCTCCTACAATGAGCAGTTCTTC
TRBV7-2	-	TRBJ2-7	few	CASSLMGSEQYF	TGTGCCAGCAGCTTAATGGGGTCCGAGCAGTACTTC
TRBV10-3	TRBD1	TRBJ2-5	many	CAIMIPGGETQYF	TGTGCCATCATGATCCCAGGGGGCGAGACCCAGTACTTC
TRBV20-1	-	TRBJ2-5	-	CSARKPMRQGPWTQYF	TGCAGTGCTAGGAAGCCGATGCGGCAGGGCCCCTGGACCCAGTACTTC
TRBV28	-	TRBJ2-7	many	CASSLLGQGDYEQYF	TGTGCCAGCAGTTTATTAGGTCAGGGCGACTACGAGCAGTACTTC
TRBV11-2	-	TRBJ2-2	many	CASSFLGTDTGELFF	TGTGCCAGCAGCTTCTTGGGGACGGACACCGGGGAGCTGTTTTTT
TRBV4-3	TRBD2	TRBJ2-1	many	CASSQDVPREAGMFYNEQFF	TGCGCCAGCAGCCAAGATGTTCCCCGGGAGGCGGGGATGTTTTACAATGAGCAGTTCTTC
TRBV7-3	-	TRBJ2-7	many	CASSLTGINEQYF	TGTGCCAGCAGCTTAACTGGGATCAACGAGCAGTACTTC